This T cell receptor beta chain was sequenced during a study of vaccination and CD4 T cells after COVID-19. Study-wide background: Two doses of either BNT162b2 or mRNA-1273 vaccine went to participants. The stimulating agents, overlapping spike peptides, came from SARS-CoV-2, HCoV-NL63, HCoV-OC43 and HCoV-229E. Regarding the study as a whole: From 21 to 38, the median of SARS-CoV-2-reactive clonotypes rose without reaching significance.

CDR1 SNHLY and CDR2 FYNNEI come from the germline V gene. The CDR3 covers 11 residues. With 6 bases removed from V and 6 bases from J, the gap between germline ends came to 8 bases. Treatment given: roughly 10-day PBMC culture with coronavirus spike peptide pools or control peptides (ViraFEST assay). As for this clonotype: The antigen remains unidentified.

Sequencing of cultured CD4+ T cell DNA used the Oncomine TCR Beta short-read assay. Genomic DNA extraction was carried out from cultured CD4+ T cells. One entry per CDR3 protein, called by TCRdb with MiXCR from the PCR reads. This sample yields 6,500 to 8,500 distinct CDR3 sequences, of which roughly 61% are seen a single time; 25% to 30% belongs to the top ten. The sample consisted of CD4+ T cells from blood, cultured in vitro. The TCR originated in a human donor who had recovered from COVID-19. The rearrangement joins TRBV2 to TRBJ1-1; D not certain. The CDR3 nucleotides are TGTGCCAGCAGGTGGTTAGCTGAAGCTTTCTTT. It specifies CASRWLAEAFF.